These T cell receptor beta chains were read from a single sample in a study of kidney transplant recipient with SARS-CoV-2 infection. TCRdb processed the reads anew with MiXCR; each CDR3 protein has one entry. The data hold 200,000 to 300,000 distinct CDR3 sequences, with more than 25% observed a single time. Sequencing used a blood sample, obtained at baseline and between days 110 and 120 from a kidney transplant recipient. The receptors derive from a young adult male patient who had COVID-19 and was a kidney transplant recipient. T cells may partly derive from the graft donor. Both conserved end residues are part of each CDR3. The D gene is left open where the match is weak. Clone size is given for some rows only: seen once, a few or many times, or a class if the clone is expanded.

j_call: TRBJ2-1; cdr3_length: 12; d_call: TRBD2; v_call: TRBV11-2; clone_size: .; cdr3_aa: CASQFWGGEQLF; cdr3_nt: TGTGCCAGCCAATTCTGGGGGGGTGAGCAGCTCTTC
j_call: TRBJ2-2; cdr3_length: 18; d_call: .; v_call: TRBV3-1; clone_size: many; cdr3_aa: CASSEFAPISGLTGELFF; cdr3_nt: TGTGCCAGCAGCGAGTTTGCTCCCATTTCAGGCTTGACCGGGGAGCTGTTTTTT
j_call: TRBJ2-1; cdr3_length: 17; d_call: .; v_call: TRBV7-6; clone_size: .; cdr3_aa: CASSSSSVGTSSNEQFF; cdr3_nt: TGTGCCAGCAGCTCTTCTTCAGTCGGGACGTCAAGCAATGAGCAGTTCTTC
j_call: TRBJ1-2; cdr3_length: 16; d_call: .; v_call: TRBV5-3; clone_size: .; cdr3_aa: CARIRVVARKTYGYTF; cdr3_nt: TGTGCCAGAATAAGGGTAGTGGCGAGAAAGACCTATGGCTACACCTTC
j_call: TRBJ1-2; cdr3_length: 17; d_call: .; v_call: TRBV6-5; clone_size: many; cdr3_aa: CASSHHTGGRKTYGYTF; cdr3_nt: TGTGCCAGCAGTCATCACACAGGTGGGAGAAAGACCTATGGCTACACCTTC
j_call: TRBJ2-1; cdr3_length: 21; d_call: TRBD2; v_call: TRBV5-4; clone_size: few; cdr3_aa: CASTPPSTSGRPLSSYNEQFF; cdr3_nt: TGTGCCAGCACCCCCCCCTCGACTAGCGGGAGGCCATTAAGCTCCTACAATGAGCAGTTCTTC
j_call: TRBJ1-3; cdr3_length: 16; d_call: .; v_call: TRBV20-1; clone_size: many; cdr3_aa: CSARDPNRVSGNTIYF; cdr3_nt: TGCAGTGCTAGAGATCCCAACAGGGTCTCTGGAAACACCATATATTTT
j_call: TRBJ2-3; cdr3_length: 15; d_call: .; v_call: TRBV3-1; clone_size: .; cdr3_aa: CASSQGAPRTDTQYF; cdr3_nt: TGTGCCAGCAGCCAAGGGGCGCCCCGCACAGATACGCAGTATTTT
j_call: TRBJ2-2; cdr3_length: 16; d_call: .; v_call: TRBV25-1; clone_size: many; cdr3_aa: CASSELETMGTGELFF; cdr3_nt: TGTGCCAGCAGTGAACTGGAGACCATGGGAACCGGGGAGCTGTTTTTT
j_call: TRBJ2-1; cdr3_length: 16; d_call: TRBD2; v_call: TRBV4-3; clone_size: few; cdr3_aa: CASSRGGALCVNEQFF; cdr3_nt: TGCGCCAGCAGCCGCGGGGGGGCTTTGTGCGTCAATGAGCAGTTCTTC
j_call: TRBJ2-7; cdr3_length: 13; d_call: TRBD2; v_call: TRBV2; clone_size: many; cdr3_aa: CASSPTSVGEQYF; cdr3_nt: TGTGCCAGCAGTCCTACTAGCGTCGGGGAGCAGTACTTC
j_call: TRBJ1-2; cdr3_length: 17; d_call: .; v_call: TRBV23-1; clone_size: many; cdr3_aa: CASSEVQLRRKTYGYTF; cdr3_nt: TGCGCCAGCAGTGAAGTGCAGCTACGCAGAAAGACCTATGGCTACACCTTC
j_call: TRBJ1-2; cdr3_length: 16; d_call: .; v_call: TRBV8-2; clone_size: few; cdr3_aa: CGSEWCDSRKTYGYTF; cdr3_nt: TGTGGCAGTGAATGGTGTGATAGCCGAAAGACCTATGGCTACACCTTC
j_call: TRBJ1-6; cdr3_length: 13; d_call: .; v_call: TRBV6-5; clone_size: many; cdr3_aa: CASSSGDNSPLHF; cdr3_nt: TGTGCCAGCAGTTCAGGGGATAATTCACCCCTCCACTTT
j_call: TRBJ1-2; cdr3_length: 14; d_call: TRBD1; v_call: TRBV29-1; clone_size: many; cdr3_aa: CSVDPRQGHYGYTF; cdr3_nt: TGCAGCGTTGATCCCCGACAGGGGCACTATGGCTACACCTTC
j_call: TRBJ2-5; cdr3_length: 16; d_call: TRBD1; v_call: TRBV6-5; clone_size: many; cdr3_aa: CASSHQTGWYQETQYF; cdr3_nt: TGTGCCAGCAGTCATCAGACAGGGTGGTACCAAGAGACCCAGTACTTC
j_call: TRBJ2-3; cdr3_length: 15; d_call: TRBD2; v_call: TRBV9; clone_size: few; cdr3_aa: CASSPGLVATDTQYF; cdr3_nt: TGTGCCAGCAGCCCAGGACTAGTGGCCACAGATACGCAGTATTTT
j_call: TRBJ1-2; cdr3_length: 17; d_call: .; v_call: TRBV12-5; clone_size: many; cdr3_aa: CASGVNNLQGKTYGYTF; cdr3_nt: TGTGCTAGTGGTGTAAACAATTTGCAGGGAAAGACCTATGGCTACACCTTC
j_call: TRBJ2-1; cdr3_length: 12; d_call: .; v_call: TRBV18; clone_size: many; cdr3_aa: CASSPGSDEQFF; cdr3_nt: TGTGCCAGCTCACCCGGGTCGGATGAGCAGTTCTTC
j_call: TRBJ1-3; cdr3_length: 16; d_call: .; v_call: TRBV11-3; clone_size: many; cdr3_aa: CASSFLGSGSGNTIYF; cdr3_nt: TGTGCCAGCAGCTTTTTGGGCTCTGGCTCTGGAAACACCATATATTTT
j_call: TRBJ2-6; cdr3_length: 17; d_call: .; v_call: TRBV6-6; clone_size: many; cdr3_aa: CASSYGGGGAGANVLTF; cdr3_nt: TGTGCCAGCAGTTACGGGGGTGGAGGGGCTGGGGCCAACGTCCTGACTTTC
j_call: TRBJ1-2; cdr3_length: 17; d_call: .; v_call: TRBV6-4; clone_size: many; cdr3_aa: CASSWGLSHGKTYGYTF; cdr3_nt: TGTGCCAGCAGTTGGGGGCTCTCACACGGAAAGACCTATGGCTACACCTTC
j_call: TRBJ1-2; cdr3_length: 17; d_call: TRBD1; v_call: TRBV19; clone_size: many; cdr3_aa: CASSRQGAVAWDYGYTF; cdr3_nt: TGTGCCAGTAGTCGGCAGGGGGCGGTTGCCTGGGACTATGGCTACACCTTC
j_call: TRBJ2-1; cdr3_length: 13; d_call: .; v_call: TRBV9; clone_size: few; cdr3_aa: CASSVAPLHEQFF; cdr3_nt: TGTGCCAGCAGCGTAGCGCCGCTACACGAGCAGTTCTTC
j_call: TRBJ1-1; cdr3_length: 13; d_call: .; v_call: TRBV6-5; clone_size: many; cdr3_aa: CASSPHPRGPAFF; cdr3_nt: TGTGCCAGCAGTCCCCATCCGAGGGGACCAGCTTTCTTT
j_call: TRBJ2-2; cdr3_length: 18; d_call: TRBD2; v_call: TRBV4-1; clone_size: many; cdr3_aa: CASSQDGLAGGPTGELFF; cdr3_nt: TGCGCCAGCAGCCAAGATGGACTAGCGGGAGGTCCCACCGGGGAGCTGTTTTTT
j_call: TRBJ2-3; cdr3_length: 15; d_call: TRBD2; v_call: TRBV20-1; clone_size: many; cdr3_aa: CSAPLAGITKDTQYF; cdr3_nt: TGCAGTGCTCCACTAGCGGGAATAACTAAGGATACGCAGTATTTT
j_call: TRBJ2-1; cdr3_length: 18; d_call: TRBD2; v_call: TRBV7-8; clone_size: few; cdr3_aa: CASSSEGLAGGRVLGQFF; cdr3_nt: TGTGCCAGCAGCTCCGAGGGACTAGCGGGGGGGCGGGTACTGGGGCAGTTCTTC
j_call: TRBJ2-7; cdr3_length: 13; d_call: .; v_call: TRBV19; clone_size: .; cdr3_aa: CASSGAGLYEQYF; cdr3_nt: TGTGCCAGTAGTGGGGCAGGGTTATACGAGCAGTACTTC
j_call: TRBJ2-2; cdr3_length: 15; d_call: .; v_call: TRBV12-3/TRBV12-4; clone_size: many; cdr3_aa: CASRNQGSQAGELFF; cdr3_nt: TGTGCCAGCAGAAACCAGGGGTCCCAGGCCGGGGAGCTGTTTTTT
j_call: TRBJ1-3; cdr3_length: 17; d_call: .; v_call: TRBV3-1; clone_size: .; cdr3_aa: CASSQHCPIYTHETPYF; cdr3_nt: TGTGCCAGCAGCCAACATTGTCCCATTTACACGCACGAAACACCATATTTT